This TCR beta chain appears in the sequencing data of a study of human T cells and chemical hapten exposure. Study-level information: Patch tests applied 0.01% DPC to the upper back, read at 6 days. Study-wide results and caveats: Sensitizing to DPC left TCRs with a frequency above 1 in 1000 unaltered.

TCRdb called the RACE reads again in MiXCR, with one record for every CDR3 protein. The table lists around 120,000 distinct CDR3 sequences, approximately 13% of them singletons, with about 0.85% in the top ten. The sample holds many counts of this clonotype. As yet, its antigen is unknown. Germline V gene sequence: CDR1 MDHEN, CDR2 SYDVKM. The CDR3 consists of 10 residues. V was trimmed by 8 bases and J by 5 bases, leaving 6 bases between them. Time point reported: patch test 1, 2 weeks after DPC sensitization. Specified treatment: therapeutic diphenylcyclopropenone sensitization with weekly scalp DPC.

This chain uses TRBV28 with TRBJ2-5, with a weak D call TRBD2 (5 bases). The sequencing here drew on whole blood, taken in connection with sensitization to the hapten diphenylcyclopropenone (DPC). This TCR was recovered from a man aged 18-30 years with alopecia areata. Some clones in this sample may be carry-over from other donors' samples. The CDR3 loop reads CASEGETQYF. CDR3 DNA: TGTGCCAGCGAGGGTGAGACCCAGTACTTC. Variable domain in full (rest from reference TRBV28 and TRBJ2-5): DVKVTQSSRYLVKRTGEKVFLECVQDMDHENMFWYRQDPGLGLRLIYFSYDVKMKEKGDIPEGYSVSREKKERFSLILESASTNQTSMYLCASEGETQYFGPGTRLLVL.